These 8 T cell receptor beta chains were all obtained from the same sample, sequenced in a study of blood T cell repertoires in COVID-19. TCRdb's table, derived via immunoSEQ multiplex PCR, lists solely in-frame clones and lacks some. Among around 270,000 clones listed, 84% were seen once. The sequenced material came from peripheral blood. These receptor sequences come from a middle-aged woman who had recovered from COVID-19.

The J gene is TRBJ2-3, the V gene TRBV7-9, with unresolved D. Trimming removed 1 base from V and 4 bases from J, with 9 bases in between. This CDR3 spans 14 amino acids. Germline V lookup: CDR1 SEHNR, CDR2 FQNEAQ (reference sequence). The CDR3 is CASSLDGSADTQYF. DNA for the CDR3: TGTGCCAGCAGCTTAGATGGTAGTGCAGATACGCAGTATTTT.

CDR3 coding DNA: TGTGCCAGCAGCTCGGACAGTACCCAGCATTTT. Protein sequence: CASSSDSTQHF. The gene calls are TRBV7-2 and TRBJ1-5; maybe TRBD1 (6 bases). V dropped 4 bases and J dropped 11 bases, with 9 bases sitting between them. Looked up from germline, CDR1 is SGHTA and CDR2 is FQGNSA. This CDR3 is 11 amino acids long.

In regard to this clone: Other DNA sequences of this sample code for an identical CDR3. V and J are TRBV5-1 and TRBJ2-5; D possibly corresponds to TRBD2 (5 bases). This CDR3 has 14 amino acids. With 0 bases removed from V and 1 base from J, the gap between germline ends came to 7 bases. Per germline, CDR1 SGHRS and CDR2 YFSETQ. CDR3 residues: CASSLGGSQETQYF. The CDR3 DNA reads TGCGCCAGCAGCTTGGGAGGGTCCCAAGAGACCCAGTACTTC.

The gene calls are TRBV20-1 and TRBJ2-1; D gene uncertain. The CDR3 extends over 10 amino acids. The germline V gene has CDR1 DFQATT and CDR2 SNEGSKA (reference sequence). The V end was cut by 3 bases, the J end by 10 bases, with 7 bases between. The CDR3 bases are TGCAGTGCTAGTAATCTCGAGCAGTTCTTC. Protein: CSASNLEQFF.

The chain is built from TRBV29-1 and TRBJ2-1; 8 nucleotides agree with TRBD1. With 1 base clipped from V and 4 bases from J, the junction kept 6 bases outside the gene matches. Germline CDR1 reads SQVTM; CDR2 reads ANQGSEA. This CDR3 contains 15 residues. The DNA for the CDR3 is TGCAGCGTTGAAGGGGCGGGACAGGCATACAATGAGCAGTTCTTC. Its translation: CSVEGAGQAYNEQFF.

The gene calls are TRBV18 and TRBJ1-5; maybe TRBD1 (5 bases). Trimming took off 0 bases at V and 7 bases at J, with 16 bases between the two ends. The CDR3 is 16 residues long. Germline V lookup: CDR1 KGHSH, CDR2 LQKENI. CDR3 bases: TGTGCCAGCTCACCACCATTAGGGGAGGGGCGGCAGCCCCAGCATTTT. Translation: CASSPPLGEGRQPQHF.

The chain has TRBV3-1 (or the pseudogene TRBV3-2) and TRBJ2-7; TRBD1 aligns across 9 bases. The V gene end was trimmed by 3 bases and the J gene end by 3 bases; junction bases not matched to a gene: 6. Germline CDR1 LGHDT, CDR2 YNNKEL (reference sequence). This CDR3 region has 15 residues. CDR3 DNA sequence: TGTGCCAGCAGCCACCCACAGGGGGCGGGCTACGAGCAGTACTTC. The encoded protein is CASSHPQGAGYEQYF.

The chain recombines TRBV6-1 with TRBJ2-2, with 7 bases that match TRBD1. J gave up 1 base and V 4 bases, and 6 bases lay outside the gene matches. The CDR3 consists of 16 residues. CDR1 is MNHNS, CDR2 SASEGT, per germline. The DNA of the CDR3 is TGTGCCAGCAGTGCACGGGACAGAAAGAACACCGGGGAGCTGTTTTTT. Residues: CASSARDRKNTGELFF.